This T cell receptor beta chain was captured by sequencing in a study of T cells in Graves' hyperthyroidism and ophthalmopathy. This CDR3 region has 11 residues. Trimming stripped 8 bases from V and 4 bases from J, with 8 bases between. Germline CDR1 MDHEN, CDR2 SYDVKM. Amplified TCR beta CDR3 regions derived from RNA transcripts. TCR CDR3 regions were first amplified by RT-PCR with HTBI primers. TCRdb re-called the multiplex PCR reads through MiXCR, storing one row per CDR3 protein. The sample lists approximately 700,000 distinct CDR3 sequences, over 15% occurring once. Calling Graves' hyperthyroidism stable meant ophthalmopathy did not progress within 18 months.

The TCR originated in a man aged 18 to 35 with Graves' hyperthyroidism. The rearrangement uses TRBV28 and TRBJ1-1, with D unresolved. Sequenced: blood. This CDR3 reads CASCRITEAFF. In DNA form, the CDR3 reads TGTGCCAGCTGCAGGATCACTGAAGCTTTCTTT.